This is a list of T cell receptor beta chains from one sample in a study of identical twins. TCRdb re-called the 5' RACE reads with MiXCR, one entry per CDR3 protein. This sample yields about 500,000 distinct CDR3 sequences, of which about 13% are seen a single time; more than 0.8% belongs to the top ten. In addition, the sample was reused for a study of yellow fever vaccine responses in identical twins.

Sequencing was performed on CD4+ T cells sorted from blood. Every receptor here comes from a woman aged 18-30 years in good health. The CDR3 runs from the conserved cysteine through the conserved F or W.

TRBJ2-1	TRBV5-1	CASSFSPVGNEQFF
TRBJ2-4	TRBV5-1	CASSLEGSGVESAKNIQYF
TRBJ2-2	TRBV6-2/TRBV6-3	CASSSRGYTGELFF
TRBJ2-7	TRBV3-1	CASSQSGQGSYEQYF
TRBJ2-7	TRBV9	CASSVDWAGNSYEQYF
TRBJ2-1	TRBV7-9	CASSSGTGYRNEQFF
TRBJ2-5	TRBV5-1	CASSLQGLQETQYF
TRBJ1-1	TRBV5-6	CASSYWDRLNTEAFF
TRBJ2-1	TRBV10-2	CASSESSRGGDVSSYNEQFF
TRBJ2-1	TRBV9	CASSPYSGGRDPRNEQFF
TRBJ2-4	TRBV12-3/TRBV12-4	CASSFKSSEAGLNIQYF
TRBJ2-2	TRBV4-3	CASSHGGSGELFF
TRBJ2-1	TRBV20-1	CSAPWASGYNEQFF
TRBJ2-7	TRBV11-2	CASSSTRDLSYEQYF
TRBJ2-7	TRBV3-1	CASSQDLRLGEQYF
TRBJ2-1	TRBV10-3	CAISESGGQGFYNEQFF
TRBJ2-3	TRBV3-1	CASSQEPGSTDTQYF
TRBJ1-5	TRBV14	CASSQANFRPSSGQPQHF
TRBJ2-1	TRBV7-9	CASSLDPGQRIYNEQFF
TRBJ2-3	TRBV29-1	CSALQDLTDTQYF
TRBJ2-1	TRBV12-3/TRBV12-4	CASRLETKKGNEQFF
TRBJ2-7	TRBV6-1	CASTREGNAYEQYF
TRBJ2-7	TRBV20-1	CSASLSGAAYEQYF
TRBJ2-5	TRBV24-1	CATSREQTGEQETQYF
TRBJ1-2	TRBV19	CASSTEQGYYGYTF
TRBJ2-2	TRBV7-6	CASSEQGARNTGELFF
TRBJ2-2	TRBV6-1	CASTPGTLNTGELFFF
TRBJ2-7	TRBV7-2	CASSLLAVQRGEQYF
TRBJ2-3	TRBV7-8	CASSTQRLNTQYF
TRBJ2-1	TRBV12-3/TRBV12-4	CASSLSERLIRFF
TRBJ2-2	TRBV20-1	CSAHGTSGSTGELFF
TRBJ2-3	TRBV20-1	CSARDNGLVPTDTQYF
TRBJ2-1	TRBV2	CASKQGANNEQFF
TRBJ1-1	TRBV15	CATYVLGANEAFF
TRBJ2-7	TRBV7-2	CASSLDAGKPTYEQYF
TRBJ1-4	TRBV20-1	CSANPGQMNEKLFF
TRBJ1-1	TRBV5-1	CASSSGSRGDTEAFF
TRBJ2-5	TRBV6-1	CASSDGGVYQETQYF
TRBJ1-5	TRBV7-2	CASSLDADQPQHF
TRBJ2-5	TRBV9	CASSVVAGGPWETQYF
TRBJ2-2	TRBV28	CASSSAQGGNTGELFF
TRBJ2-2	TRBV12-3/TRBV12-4	CASTSTGHTGELFF
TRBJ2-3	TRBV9	CASSVVPTSGGTDTQYF
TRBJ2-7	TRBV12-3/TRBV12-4	CASSLGGQSYEQYF
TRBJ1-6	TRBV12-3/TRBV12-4	CASSFGSSPLHF